This TCR beta chain was sequenced during a study of blood T cell repertoires in COVID-19. Study summary: Samples came from the United States, Italy and Spain, spanning acute and convalescent COVID-19.

Original data processing: Amplifying reference gene primers gave estimates of nucleated cell counts. Sequencing used immunoSEQ multiplex PCR; TCRdb keeps in-frame clones, though not all of them. Clone size and the V and J calls come from that table; the DNA yielded D and trimming. The sample has fewer than 150,000 clones; approximately 85% are singletons. The sequence was obtained from a human donor in a cohort sampled during active COVID-19. The sequencing input was peripheral blood.

CDR3 sequence: CASSFGGAEDTQYF. CDR3 nucleotide sequence: TGTGCCAGCAGCTTTGGGGGGGCAGAAGATACGCAGTATTTT. The chain joins TRBV11-2 to TRBJ2-3; TRBD2 is a possible D gene (7 bases). Germline assignment: CDR1 SGHAT and CDR2 FQNNGV. The CDR3 length is 14 residues. Trimming left V 3 bases short and J 5 bases short, with 12 bases between.